This TCR beta chain was identified during a study of blood T cell repertoires in COVID-19. For the study at large: Sites in the United States, Italy and Spain provided acute and convalescent COVID-19 samples. From T cells, B-cell-depleted T cells, or PBMCs came the material, which was cDNA or gDNA.

Per the original methods: Amplification with reference gene primers provided the estimates of nucleated cell counts. Here immunoSEQ multiplex PCR was the method, and the copy in TCRdb shows in-frame clones only, minus some. The DNA gave D and trimming, while V, J and clone size come from that table. The data hold 99,000 or so clones, with roughly four fifths observed a single time. Trimming stripped 4 bases from V and 7 bases from J, with 11 bases between. The CDR3 runs 14 residues. From germline, CDR1 is SGHTA and CDR2 FQGNSA. Sequencing was done on a sample of peripheral blood. The clonotype was recovered from a man between 60 and 75 years old with acute or convalescent COVID-19. The chain joins TRBV7-2 to TRBJ1-6; no reliable D call. The CDR3 region is CASSSRERNSPLHF. DNA of the CDR3: TGTGCCAGCAGCTCGAGGGAGAGGAATTCACCCCTCCACTTT.